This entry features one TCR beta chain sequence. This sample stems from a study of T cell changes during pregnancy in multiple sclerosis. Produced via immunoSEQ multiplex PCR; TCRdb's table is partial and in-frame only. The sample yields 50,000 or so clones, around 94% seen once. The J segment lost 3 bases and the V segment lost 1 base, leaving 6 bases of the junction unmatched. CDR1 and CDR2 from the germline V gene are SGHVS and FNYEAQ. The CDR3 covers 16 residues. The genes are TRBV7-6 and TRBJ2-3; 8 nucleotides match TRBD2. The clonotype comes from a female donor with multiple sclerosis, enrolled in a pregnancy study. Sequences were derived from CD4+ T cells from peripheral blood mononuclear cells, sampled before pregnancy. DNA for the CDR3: TGTGCCAGCAGCTTAGGTGCGGGAGGAGAGACAGATACGCAGTATTTT. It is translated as CASSLGAGGETDTQYF. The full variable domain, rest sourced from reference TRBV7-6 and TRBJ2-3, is GAGVSQSPRYKVTKRGQDVALRCDPISGHVSLYWYRQALGQGPEFLTYFNYEAQQDKSGLPNDRFSAERPEGSISTLTIQRTEQRDSAMYRCASSLGAGGETDTQYFGPGTRLTVL.